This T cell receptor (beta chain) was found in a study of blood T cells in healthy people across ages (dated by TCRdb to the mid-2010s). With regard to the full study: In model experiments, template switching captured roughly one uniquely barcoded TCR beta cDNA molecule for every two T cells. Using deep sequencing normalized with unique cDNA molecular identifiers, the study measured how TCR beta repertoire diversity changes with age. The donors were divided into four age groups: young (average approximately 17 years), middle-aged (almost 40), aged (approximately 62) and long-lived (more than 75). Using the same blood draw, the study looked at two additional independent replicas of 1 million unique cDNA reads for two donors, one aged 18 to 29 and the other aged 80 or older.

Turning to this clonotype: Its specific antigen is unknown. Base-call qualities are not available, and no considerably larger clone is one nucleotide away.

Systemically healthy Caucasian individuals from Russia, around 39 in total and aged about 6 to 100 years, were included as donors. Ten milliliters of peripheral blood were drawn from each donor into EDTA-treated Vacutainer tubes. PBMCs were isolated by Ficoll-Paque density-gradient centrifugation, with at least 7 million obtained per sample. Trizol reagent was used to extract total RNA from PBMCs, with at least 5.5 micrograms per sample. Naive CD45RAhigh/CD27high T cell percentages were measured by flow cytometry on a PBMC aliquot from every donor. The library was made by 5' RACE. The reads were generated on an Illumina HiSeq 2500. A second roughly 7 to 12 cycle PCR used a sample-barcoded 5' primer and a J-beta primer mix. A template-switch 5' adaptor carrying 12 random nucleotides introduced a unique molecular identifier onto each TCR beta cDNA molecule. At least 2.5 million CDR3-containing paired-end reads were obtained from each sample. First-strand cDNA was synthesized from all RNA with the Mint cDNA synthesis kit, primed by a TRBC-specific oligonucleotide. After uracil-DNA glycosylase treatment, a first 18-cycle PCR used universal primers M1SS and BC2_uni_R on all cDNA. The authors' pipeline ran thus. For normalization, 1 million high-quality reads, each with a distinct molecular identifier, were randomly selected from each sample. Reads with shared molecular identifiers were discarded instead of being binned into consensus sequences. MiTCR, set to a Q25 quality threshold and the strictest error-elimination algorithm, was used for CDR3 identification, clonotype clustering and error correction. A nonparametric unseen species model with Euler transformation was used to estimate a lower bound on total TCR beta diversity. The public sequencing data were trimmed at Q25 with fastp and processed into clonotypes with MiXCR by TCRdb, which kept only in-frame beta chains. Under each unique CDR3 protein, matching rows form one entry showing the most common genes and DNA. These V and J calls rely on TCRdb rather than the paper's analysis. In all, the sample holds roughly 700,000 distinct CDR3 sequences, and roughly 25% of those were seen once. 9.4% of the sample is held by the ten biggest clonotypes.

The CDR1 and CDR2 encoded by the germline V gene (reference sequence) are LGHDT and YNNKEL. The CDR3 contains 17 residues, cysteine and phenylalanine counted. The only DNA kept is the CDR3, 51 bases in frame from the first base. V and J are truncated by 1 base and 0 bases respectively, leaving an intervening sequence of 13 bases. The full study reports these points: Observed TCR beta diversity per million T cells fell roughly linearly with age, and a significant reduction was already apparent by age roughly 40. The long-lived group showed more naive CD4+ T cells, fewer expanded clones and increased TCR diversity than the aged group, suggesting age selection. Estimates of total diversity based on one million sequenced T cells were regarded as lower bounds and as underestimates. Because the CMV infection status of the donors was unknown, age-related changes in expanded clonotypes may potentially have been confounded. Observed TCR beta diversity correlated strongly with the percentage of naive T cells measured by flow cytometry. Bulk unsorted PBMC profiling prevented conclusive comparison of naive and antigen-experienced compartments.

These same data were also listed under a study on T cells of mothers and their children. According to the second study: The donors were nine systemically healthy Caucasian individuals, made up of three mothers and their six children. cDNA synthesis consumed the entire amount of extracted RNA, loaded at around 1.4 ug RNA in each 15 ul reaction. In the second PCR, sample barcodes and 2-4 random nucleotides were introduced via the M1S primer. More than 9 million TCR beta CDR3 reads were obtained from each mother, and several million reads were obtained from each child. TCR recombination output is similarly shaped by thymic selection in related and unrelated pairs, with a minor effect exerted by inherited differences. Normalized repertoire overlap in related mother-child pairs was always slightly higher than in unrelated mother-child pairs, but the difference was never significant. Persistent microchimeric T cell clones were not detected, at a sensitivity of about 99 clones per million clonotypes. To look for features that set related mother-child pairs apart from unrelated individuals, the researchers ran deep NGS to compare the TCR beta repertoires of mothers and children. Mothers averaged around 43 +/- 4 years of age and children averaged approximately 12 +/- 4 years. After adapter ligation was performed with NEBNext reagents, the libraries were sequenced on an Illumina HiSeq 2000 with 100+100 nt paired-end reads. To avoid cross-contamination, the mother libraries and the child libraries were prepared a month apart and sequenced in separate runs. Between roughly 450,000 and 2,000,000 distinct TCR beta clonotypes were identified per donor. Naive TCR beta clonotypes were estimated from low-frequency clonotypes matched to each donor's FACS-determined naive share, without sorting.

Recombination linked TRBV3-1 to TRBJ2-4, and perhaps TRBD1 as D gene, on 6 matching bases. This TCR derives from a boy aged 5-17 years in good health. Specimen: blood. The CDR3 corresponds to CASSQVGGGLAKNIQYF. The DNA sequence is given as TGTGCCAGCAGCCAAGTTGGGGGCGGACTAGCCAAAAACATTCAGTACTTC.